Presented here are 12 T cell receptor beta chains from one specimen sequenced in a study of blood T cell repertoires in COVID-19. The repertoire was sequenced with immunoSEQ multiplex PCR; TCRdb's copy has only in-frame clones and lacks some. There are approximately 65,000 clones in the sample; roughly 91% occur only once, and less than 0.55% lies in the top ten. The sequenced material came from peripheral blood. These receptors were obtained from a man in his fifties or sixties with COVID-19, enrolled during active disease.

This clone appeared a single time. The V call is TRBV5-1, the J call TRBJ2-7; 7 bases agree with TRBD2. There are 14 residues in the CDR3. Per germline, CDR1 SGHRS and CDR2 YFSETQ. The V and J ends lost 4 bases and 0 bases, in that order; junction bases with no gene match: 4. The CDR3 here is CASSRGSSSYEQYF. The CDR3 coding sequence is TGCGCCAGCAGCCGCGGGAGTTCCTCCTACGAGCAGTACTTC.

The chain has TRBV29-1 and TRBJ2-1; D is undetermined. Germline V gene data show CDR1 as SQVTM and CDR2 as ANQGSEA. Trimming took 4 bases from V and 0 from J, leaving 4 bases between them. CDR3 length equals 12 residues. The CDR3 reads CSVGSSYNEQFF. In DNA form, the CDR3 reads TGCAGCGTTGGCAGCTCCTACAATGAGCAGTTCTTC.

CDR3 in amino acids: CASSFRPFGQGRMDTQYF. CDR3 bases: TGTGCCAGCAGCTTCCGCCCCTTCGGACAGGGCAGGATGGATACGCAGTATTTT. The chain is built from TRBV5-4 and TRBJ2-3, with 8 bases that match TRBD1. J gave up 6 bases and V 2 bases, and 17 bases lay outside the gene matches. The CDR3 has 18 residues. The germline CDR1 and CDR2 sequences are SGHNT and YYREEE (reference sequence). Supplemented by reference TRBV5-4 and TRBJ2-3, the full variable domain reads ETGVTQSPTHLIKTRGQQVTLRCSSQSGHNTVSWYQQALGQGPQFIFQYYREEENGRGNFPPRFSGLQFPNYSSELNVNALELDDSALYLCASSFRPFGQGRMDTQYFGPGTRLTVL.

The chain uses TRBV24-1 and TRBJ2-5; D is perhaps TRBD1 (6 bases). The CDR3 runs to 15 residues. V lost 3 bases to trimming and J lost 4 bases, with 14 bases between them. Germline V gene lookup returns CDR1 KGHDR and CDR2 SFDVKD. The chain's CDR3 is CATSDGDIHGETQYF. The CDR3 DNA is TGTGCCACCAGTGATGGGGACATCCACGGAGAGACCCAGTACTTC.

V and J are TRBV19 and TRBJ1-1; the D is unclear. V was pared by 3 bases and J by 1 base, with 9 bases between. CDR1 LNHDA and CDR2 SQIVND come from the germline V gene (reference sequence). There are 14 residues in the CDR3. The CDR3 protein is CASSMRESNTEAFF. The CDR3 region has the DNA TGTGCCAGTAGTATGAGGGAATCGAACACTGAAGCTTTCTTT.

The rearrangement joins TRBV11-2 to TRBJ2-1, with 8 bases that match TRBD2. V lost 1 base, J lost 6 bases, and 5 bases stayed unmatched. CDR3 length equals 15 residues. Germline CDR1 is SGHAT and CDR2 is FQNNGV. CDR3 DNA sequence: TGTGCCAGCAGCTTAGCGGGAGGGCCGTTCAATGAGCAGTTCTTC. This codes for CASSLAGGPFNEQFF. Looking up the rest from reference TRBV11-2 and TRBJ2-1 gives the full variable domain: EAGVAQSPRYKIIEKRQSVAFWCNPISGHATLYWYQQILGQGPKLLIQFQNNGVVDDSQLPKDRFSAERLKGVDSTLKIQPAKLEDSAVYLCASSLAGGPFNEQFFGPGTRLTVL.

This chain links TRBV4-2 with TRBJ1-3; 7 bases fit TRBD1. The germline V gene encodes CDR1 LGHNA and CDR2 YNFKEQ. The CDR3 is made up of 14 amino acids. The trim removed 4 bases at V and 0 bases at J, leaving 0 bases unmatched. As DNA, the CDR3 is TGTGCCAGCAGCCGGGACAGCTCTGGAAACACCATATATTTT. Protein sequence: CASSRDSSGNTIYF.

The rearrangement joins TRBV7-2 to TRBJ1-2, with D possibly being TRBD1 (6 bases). V lost 2 bases to trimming and J lost 7 bases, with 11 bases between them. Germline V gene data show CDR1 as SGHTA and CDR2 as FQGNSA. The CDR3 consists of 13 residues. The CDR3 coding sequence is TGTGCCAGCAGCTTAACAGGGTTTGCTGGCTACACCTTC. It translates to CASSLTGFAGYTF.

The chain uses TRBV6-2 or TRBV6-3 and TRBJ2-1, with 10 bases identical to TRBD2. CDR3 size: 17 residues. The V gene end was trimmed by 2 bases and the J gene end by 5 bases; junction bases not matched to a gene: 9. Germline lookup yields CDR1 MNHEY and CDR2 SVGEGT. CDR3 sequence (DNA): TGTGCCAGCAGTTACCGAGGAGCGGGAGGGCCGAACAATGAGCAGTTCTTC. It is translated as CASSYRGAGGPNNEQFF.

The chain recombines TRBV15 with TRBJ1-2; D may be TRBD1 (6 bases). CDR1 is LNHNV and CDR2 is YYDKDF in the germline V gene (reference sequence). Trimming took 0 bases from V and 1 from J, leaving 12 bases between them. The CDR3 loop spans 16 amino acids. The CDR3 DNA sequence: TGTGCCACCAGCAGAGATAGGGAGGGGGTTAACTATGGCTACACCTTC. This translates into CATSRDREGVNYGYTF.

This clone was recorded only once. This chain uses TRBV12-5 with TRBJ2-7; D may be TRBD2 (6 bases). Trimming took off 6 bases at V and 4 bases at J, with 10 bases between the two ends. Germline V gives CDR1 LGHNT, CDR2 FRNRAP. The CDR3 runs 12 residues. CDR3 residues: CASGPGGYEQYF. In nucleotides, the CDR3 is TGTGCTAGTGGCCCCGGGGGATACGAGCAGTACTTC.

This chain connects TRBV3-1 (or the pseudogene TRBV3-2) to TRBJ1-4, with D possibly matching TRBD1 (5 bases). V lost 0 bases and J lost 9, with 14 bases in between. The CDR3 covers 15 residues. Germline V CDR1 and CDR2: LGHDT, YNNKEL (reference sequence). As DNA, the CDR3 is TGTGCCAGCAGCCAAGATTCGGCAGGGATTAAAAAACTGTTTTTT. Amino acids: CASSQDSAGIKKLFF.